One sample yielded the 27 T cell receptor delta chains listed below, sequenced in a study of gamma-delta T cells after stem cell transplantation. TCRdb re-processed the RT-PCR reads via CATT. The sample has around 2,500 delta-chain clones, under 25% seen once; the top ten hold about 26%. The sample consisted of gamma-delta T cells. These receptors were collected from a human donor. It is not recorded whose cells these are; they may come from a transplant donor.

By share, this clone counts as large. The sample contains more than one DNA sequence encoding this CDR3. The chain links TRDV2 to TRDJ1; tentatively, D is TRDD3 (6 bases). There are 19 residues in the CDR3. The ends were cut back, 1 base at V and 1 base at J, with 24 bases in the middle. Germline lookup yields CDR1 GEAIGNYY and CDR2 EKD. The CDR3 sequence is CACDTPYGRGWHPTDKLIF. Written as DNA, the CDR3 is TGTGCCTGTGACACACCTTACGGACGGGGATGGCACCCCACCGATAAACTCATCTTT.

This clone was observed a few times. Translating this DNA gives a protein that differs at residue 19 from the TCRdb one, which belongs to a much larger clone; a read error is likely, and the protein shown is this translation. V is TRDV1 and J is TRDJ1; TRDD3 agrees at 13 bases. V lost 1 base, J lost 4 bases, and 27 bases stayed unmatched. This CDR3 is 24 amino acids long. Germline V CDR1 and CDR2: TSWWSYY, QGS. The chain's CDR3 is CALGERALPTHTGGYGLGIDKLIF. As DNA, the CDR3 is TGTGCTCTTGGGGAACGAGCCCTTCCTACGCATACTGGGGGATACGGATTAGGGATCGATAAACTCATCTTT.

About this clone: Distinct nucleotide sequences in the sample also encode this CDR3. CDR3 bases: TGTGCTCTTGGGGAACCCCTCCTCCCCCCTAAGCTGGGGGATCCGATCCAAAGGTCCGCCTCGCCCCCCTTCCTTAATCGAAGCACCGATAAACTCATCTTT. Its translation is CALGEPLLPPKLGDPIQRSASPPFLNRSTDKLIF. The chain recombines TRDV1 with TRDJ1, with 9 bases lining up with TRDD3. J lost 1 base, V lost 1 base, and 58 bases had no gene match. The CDR3 covers 34 residues. Germline values: CDR1 TSWWSYY, CDR2 QGS.

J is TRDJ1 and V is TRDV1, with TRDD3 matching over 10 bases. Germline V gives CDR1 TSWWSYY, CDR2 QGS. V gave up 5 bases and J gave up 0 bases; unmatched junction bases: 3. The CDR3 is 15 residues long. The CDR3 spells CALGSTGGYTDKLIF. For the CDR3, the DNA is TGTGCTCTTGGGAGCACTGGGGGATACACCGATAAACTCATCTTT.

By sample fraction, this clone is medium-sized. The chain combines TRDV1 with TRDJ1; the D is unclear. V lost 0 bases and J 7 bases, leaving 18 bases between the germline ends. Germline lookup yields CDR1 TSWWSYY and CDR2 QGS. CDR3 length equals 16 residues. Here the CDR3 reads CALGELVTTPTLKLIF. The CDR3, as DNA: TGTGCTCTTGGGGAACTAGTGACCACCCCAACCCTTAAACTCATCTTT.

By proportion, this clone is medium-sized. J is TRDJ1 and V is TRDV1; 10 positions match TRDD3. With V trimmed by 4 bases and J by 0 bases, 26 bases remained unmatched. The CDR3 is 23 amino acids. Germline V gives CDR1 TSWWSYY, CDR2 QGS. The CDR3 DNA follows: TGTGCTCTTGGGGCGTTCTTCCCCCTACTGGGGGATTCGGTTGGTCTGTACACCGATAAACTCATCTTT. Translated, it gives CALGAFFPLLGDSVGLYTDKLIF.

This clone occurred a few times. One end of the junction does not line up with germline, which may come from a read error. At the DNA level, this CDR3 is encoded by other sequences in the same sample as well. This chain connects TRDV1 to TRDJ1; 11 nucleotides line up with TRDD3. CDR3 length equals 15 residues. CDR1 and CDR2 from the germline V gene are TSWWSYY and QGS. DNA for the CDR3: TGTGCTCTTCAATACGTGGGGGATACGGCCGATAAACTCATCTTC. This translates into CALQYVGDTADKLIF.

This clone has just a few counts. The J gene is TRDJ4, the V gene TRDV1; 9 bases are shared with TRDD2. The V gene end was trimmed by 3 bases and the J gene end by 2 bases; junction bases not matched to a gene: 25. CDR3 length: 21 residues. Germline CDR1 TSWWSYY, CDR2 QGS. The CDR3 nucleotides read TGTGCTCTTGGGGACCCGCCTTCCTACTGGACTGGGCAAGAGATGAGGAGACCCCTGATCTTT. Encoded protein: CALGDPPSYWTGQEMRRPLIF.

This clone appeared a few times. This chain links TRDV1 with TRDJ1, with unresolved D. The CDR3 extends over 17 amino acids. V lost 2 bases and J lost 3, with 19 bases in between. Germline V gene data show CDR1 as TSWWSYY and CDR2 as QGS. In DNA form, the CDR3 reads TGTGCTCTTGGGGAAAGACCGCTCGGGCCCCGAGCCGATAAACTCATCTTT. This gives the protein CALGERPLGPRADKLIF.

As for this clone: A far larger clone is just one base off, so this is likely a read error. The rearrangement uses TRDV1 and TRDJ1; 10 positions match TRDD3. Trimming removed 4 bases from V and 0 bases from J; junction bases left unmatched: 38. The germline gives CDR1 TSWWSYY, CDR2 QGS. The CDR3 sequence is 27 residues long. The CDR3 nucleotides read TGTGCTCTTGGGGCAAAAGCCGGGCCGACCTTCCCTTCCGTCCAATACACTGGGGGATTATACACCGATAAACTCATCTTT. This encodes CALGAKAGPTFPSVQYTGGLYTDKLIF.

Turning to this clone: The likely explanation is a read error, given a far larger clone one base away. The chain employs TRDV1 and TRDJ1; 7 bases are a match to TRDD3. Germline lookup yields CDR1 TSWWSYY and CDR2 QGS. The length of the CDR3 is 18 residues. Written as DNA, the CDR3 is TGTGCTCAAGGCCCCACCGCACTGGGGATAGGCCCTACCGATAAACTCACCTTT. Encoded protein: CAQGPTALGIGPTDKLTF.

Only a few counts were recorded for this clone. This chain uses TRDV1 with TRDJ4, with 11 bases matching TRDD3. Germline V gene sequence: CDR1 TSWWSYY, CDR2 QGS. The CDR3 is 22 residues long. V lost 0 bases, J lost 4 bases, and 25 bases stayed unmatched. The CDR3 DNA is TGTGCTCTTGGGGAACTTTCACTCCTACCGGTCCACTGGGGGATAACGACCTCACCCCTGATCTTT. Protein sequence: CALGELSLLPVHWGITTSPLIF.

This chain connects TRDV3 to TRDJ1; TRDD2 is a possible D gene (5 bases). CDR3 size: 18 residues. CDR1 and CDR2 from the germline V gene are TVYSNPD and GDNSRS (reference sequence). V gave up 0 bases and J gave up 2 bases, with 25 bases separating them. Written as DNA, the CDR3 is TGTGCCTTTAGGGTGGGCCCCTACATTTATCAACCTACCGATAAACTCATCTTT. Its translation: CAFRVGPYIYQPTDKLIF.

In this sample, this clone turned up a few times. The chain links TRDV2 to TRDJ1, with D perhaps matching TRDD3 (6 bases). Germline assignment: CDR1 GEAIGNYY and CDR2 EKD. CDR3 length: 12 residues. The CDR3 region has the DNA TGTGCTGAGGGGATCCCTGCCGATAAACTCATCTTT. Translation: CAEGIPADKLIF.

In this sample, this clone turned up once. This CDR3 reads CALGEPQSFPPGLPDTDKLIF. The CDR3 nucleotides are TGTGCTCTTGGGGAACCCCAATCATTCCCCCCTGGACTCCCCGACACCGATAAACTCATCTTT. The J gene is TRDJ1, the V gene TRDV1; no reliable D call. Looked up from germline, CDR1 is TSWWSYY and CDR2 is QGS. CDR3 length: 21 residues. Trimming removed 1 base from V and 0 bases from J, with 27 bases in between.

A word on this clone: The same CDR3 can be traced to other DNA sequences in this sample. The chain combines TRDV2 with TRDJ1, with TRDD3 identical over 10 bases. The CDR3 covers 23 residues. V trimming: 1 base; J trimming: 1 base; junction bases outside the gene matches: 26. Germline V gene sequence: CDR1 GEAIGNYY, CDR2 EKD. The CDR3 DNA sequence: TGTGCCTGTGACACTCCGAACGTACTGGGGGATCTACCATCACTCGAACCCACCGATAAACTCATCTTT. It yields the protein CACDTPNVLGDLPSLEPTDKLIF.

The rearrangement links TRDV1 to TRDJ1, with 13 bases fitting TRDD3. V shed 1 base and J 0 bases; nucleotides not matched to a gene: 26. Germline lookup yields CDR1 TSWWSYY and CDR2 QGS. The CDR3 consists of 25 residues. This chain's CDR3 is CALGEPTPSYVASTGGYAYTDKLIF. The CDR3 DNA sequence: TGTGCTCTTGGGGAACCAACGCCTTCCTACGTCGCCAGTACTGGGGGATACGCGTACACCGATAAACTCATCTTT.

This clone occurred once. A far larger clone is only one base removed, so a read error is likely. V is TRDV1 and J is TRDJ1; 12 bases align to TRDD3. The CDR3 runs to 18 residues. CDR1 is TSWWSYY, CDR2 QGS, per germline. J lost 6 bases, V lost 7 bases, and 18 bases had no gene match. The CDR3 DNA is TGTGCTCTTGAGGTTCCCTCGGTACTGGGGGATACATTACATAAACTCATCTTT. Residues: CALEVPSVLGDTLHKLIF.

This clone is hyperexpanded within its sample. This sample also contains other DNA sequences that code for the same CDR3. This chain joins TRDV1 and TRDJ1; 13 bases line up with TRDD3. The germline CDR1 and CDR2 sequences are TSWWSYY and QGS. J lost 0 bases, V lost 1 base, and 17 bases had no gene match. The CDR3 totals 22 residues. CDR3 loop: CALGEPFYGGYWGIRYTDKLIF. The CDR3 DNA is TGTGCTCTTGGGGAACCCTTCTACGGGGGTTACTGGGGGATACGGTACACCGATAAACTCATCTTT.

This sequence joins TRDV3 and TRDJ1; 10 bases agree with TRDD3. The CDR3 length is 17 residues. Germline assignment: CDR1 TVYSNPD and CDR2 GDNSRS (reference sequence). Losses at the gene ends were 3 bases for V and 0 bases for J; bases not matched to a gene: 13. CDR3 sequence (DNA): TGTGCCTTGCGCCTGGGGGATAGGAACCAAAACACCGATAAACTCATCTTT. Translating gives CALRLGDRNQNTDKLIF. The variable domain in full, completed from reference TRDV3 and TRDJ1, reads CDKVTQSSPDQTVASGSEVVLLCTYDTVYSNPDLFWYRIRPDYSFQFVFYGDNSRSEGADFTQGRFSVKHILTQKAFHLVISPVRTEDSATYYCALRLGDRNQNTDKLIFGKGTRVTVEP.

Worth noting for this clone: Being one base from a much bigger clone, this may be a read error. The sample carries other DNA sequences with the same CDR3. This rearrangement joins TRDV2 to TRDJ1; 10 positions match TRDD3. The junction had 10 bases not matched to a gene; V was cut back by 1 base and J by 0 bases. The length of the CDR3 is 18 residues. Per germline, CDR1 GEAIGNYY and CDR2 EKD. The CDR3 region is CACDTPKGDTQHTDKLIF. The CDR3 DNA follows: TGTGCCTGTGACACGCCCAAGGGGGATACGCAACACACCGATAAACTCATCTTT.

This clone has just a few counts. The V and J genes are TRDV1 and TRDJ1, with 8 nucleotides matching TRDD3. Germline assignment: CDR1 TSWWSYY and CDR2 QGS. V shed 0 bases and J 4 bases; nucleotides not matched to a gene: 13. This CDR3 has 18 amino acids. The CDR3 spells CALGELYLLWDTNDKLIF. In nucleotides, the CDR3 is TGTGCTCTTGGGGAACTATACCTTTTGTGGGATACGAACGATAAACTCATCTTT.

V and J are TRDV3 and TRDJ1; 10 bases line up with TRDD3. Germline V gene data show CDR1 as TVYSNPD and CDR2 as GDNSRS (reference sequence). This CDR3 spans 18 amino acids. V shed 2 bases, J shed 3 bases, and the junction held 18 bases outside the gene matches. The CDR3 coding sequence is TGTGCCTTTTCTCCTACGTACTGGGGGATGGGATTGGCCGATAAACTCATCTTT. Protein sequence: CAFSPTYWGMGLADKLIF.

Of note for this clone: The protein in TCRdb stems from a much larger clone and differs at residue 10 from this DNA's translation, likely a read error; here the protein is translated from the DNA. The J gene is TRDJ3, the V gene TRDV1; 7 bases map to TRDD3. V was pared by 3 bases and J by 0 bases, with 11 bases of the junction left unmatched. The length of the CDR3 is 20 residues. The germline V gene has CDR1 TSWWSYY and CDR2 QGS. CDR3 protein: CALGDRVTGEHSWDTRQMFF. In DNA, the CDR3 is TGTGCTCTTGGGGACCGCGTTACTGGGGAACACTCCTGGGACACCCGACAGATGTTTTTC.

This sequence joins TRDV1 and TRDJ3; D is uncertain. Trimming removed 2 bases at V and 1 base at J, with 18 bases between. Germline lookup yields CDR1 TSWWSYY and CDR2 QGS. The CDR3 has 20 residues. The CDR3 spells CALGENFHLTLSWDTRQMFF. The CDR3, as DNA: TGTGCTCTTGGGGAAAATTTCCACCTAACGTTATCCTGGGACACCCGACAGATGTTTTTC.

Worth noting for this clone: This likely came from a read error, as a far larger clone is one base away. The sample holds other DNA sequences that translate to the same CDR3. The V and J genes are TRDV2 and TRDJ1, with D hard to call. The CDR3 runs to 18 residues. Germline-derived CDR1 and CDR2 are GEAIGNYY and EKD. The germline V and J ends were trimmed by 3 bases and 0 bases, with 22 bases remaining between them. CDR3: CACDDPVETLDDTDKLIF. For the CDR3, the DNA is TGTGCCTGTGACGACCCCGTAGAAACGCTGGACGACACCGATAAACTCATCTTT.

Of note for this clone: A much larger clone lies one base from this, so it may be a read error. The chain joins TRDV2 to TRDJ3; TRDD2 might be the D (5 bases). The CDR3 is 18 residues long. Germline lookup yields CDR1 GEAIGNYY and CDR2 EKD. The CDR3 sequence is CACDTASPSSGDTRQMFF. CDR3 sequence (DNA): TGTGCCTGTGACACCGCGTCTCCTAGCTCCGGGGACACCCGACAGATGTTTTTC.